This T cell receptor (beta chain) appears in the sequencing data of a study of CD8+CD57+ T cells in acquired aplastic anemia. Overall study context: Quantities of DNA derived from sorted CD4+ and CD8+ cells averaged around 3 ug.

Study-wide results and limits: The study identified roughly 31 CD8+ CDR3 sequences shared by patients and controls.

Patients selected for sequencing had displayed CD8+CD57+ cell expansion by flow cytometry. The enrolled patients all had severe acquired aplastic anemia. In the case of this clonotype: Its cognate antigen is unknown.

According to the study, genomic DNA was the template for TCR beta VDJ and CDR3 profiling. A single record per CDR3 protein comes from TCRdb applying MiXCR to the reads. The table shows 150,000 to 180,000 distinct CDR3 sequences, with around half occurring only once. The CDR3 runs to 14 residues. Trimming removed 6 bases at V and 1 base at J, with 12 bases between. Sequencing was performed on sorted CD4+, CD8+, or CD8+CD57+ T cells (not recorded which) from PBMCs. This sequence joins TRBV12-3 or TRBV12-4 and TRBJ1-1; D is undetermined. The receptor's source is a human donor with aplastic anemia. CDR3 coding DNA: TGTGCCAGCAGCGTAGATGGGAGGAACACTGAAGCTTTCTTT. Translating gives CASSVDGRNTEAFF.